The 11 T cell receptor beta chains reported below all come from one sample, sequenced in a study of PD-1 blockade in classical Hodgkin lymphoma. Every patient had relapsed following autologous stem cell transplantation, and cohorts differed in brentuximab vedotin exposure. Clones were read by immunoSEQ multiplex PCR, and TCRdb kept only the in-frame ones, dropping some. The table records approximately 13,000 clones, just under 80% of them present only once. This specimen consisted of peripheral blood mononuclear cells (PBMCs), obtained at baseline. Source of these receptors: a human donor with classical Hodgkin lymphoma.

This clone was observed a few times. The V and J genes are TRBV6-5 and TRBJ1-2; 10 positions match TRBD1. This CDR3 region has 12 residues. From germline, CDR1 is MNHEY and CDR2 SVGAGI. In DNA form, the CDR3 reads TGTGCGACAGGGGGCCTAAGCAATGGCTACACCTTC. Its protein product is CATGGLSNGYTF.

This clone was seen once. The genes are TRBV7-2 and TRBJ1-1; a weak D match, TRBD1 (5 bases). The CDR3 sequence is 15 residues long. Germline CDR1 is SGHTA and CDR2 is FQGNSA. The V end was cut by 2 bases, the J end by 2 bases, with 12 bases between. The CDR3 DNA sequence: TGTGCCAGCAGCTTATTCAACGGGGGAAACACTGAAGCTTTCTTT. Translating gives CASSLFNGGNTEAFF.

V and J are TRBV6-1 and TRBJ2-7; the D gene is possibly TRBD2 (5 bases). This CDR3 region has 15 residues. V gave up 2 bases and J gave up 2 bases, with 13 bases separating them. Germline V gene data show CDR1 as MNHNS and CDR2 as SASEGT. This chain's CDR3 is CASSEFLAGTYEQYV. CDR3 nucleotide sequence: TGTGCCAGCAGTGAATTCCTAGCCGGGACCTACGAGCAGTACGTC.

This clone came up once. The chain recombines TRBV19 with TRBJ1-1; D ambiguous. Germline V gene data show CDR1 as LNHDA and CDR2 as SQIVND (reference sequence). The CDR3 consists of 14 residues. With 0 bases removed from V and 10 bases from J, the gap between germline ends came to 15 bases. CDR3 nucleotides: TGTGCCAGTAGTATAGATCTGAGGGCAGGTGGAGCTTTCTTT. This encodes CASSIDLRAGGAFF.

The chain carries TRBV7-2 and TRBJ1-5; the D is unclear. This CDR3 has 13 residues. Germline-derived CDR1 and CDR2 are SGHTA and FQGNSA. Trimming removed 5 bases at V and 4 bases at J, with 9 bases between. The CDR3 coding sequence is TGTGCCAGCAGCCCCAGCCCGAATCAGCCCCAGCATTTT. Protein sequence: CASSPSPNQPQHF.

The V call is TRBV10-2, the J call TRBJ1-2; 8 positions agree with TRBD1. This CDR3 region has 16 residues. V trimming: 0 bases; J trimming: 4 bases; junction bases outside the gene matches: 7. Germline V gene data show CDR1 as WSHSY and CDR2 as SAAADI. The CDR3 coding sequence is TGCGCCAGCAGTGAGTCGGAGGGACAGGTGATCTATGGCTACACCTTC. This sequence encodes CASSESEGQVIYGYTF.

The V and J genes are TRBV5-6 and TRBJ1-1; D call uncertain. The CDR3 extends over 13 amino acids. Per the germline V gene, CDR1 is SGHDT and CDR2 is YYEEEE. V was clipped by 4 bases and J by 9 bases, with 16 bases between them. This CDR3 is CASSTPAEPKAFF. CDR3 nucleotide sequence: TGTGCCAGCAGCACCCCTGCCGAGCCCAAAGCTTTCTTT.

The table lists this clone with a count of one. The chain couples TRBV4-2 to TRBJ1-4; D not certain. The CDR3 runs 13 residues. CDR1 is LGHNA and CDR2 is YNFKEQ in the germline V gene. Trimming stripped 0 bases from V and 8 bases from J, with 7 bases between. CDR3 loop: CASSQDLWEKLFF. The CDR3 DNA is TGTGCCAGCAGCCAAGATCTTTGGGAAAAACTGTTTTTT.

The rearrangement links TRBV18 to TRBJ1-1; possibly TRBD1 for D (5 bases). CDR1 is KGHSH, CDR2 LQKENI, per germline. The CDR3 runs to 11 residues. Trimming took off 10 bases at V and 2 bases at J, with 8 bases between the two ends. As DNA, the CDR3 is TGTGCCACCCAGGGTAACACTGAAGCTTTCTTT. Residues: CATQGNTEAFF.

V and J are TRBV25-1 and TRBJ1-5; possible D gene TRBD1, 5 bases. Per the germline V gene, CDR1 is MGHDK and CDR2 is SYGVNS. The CDR3 consists of 15 residues. V lost 4 bases and J 1 base, leaving 11 bases between the germline ends. CDR3 in DNA: TGTGCCAGCAGTGGACAGACTGCGAGCAATCAGCCCCAGCATTTT. Protein sequence: CASSGQTASNQPQHF. The full variable domain, in which reference TRBV25-1 and TRBJ1-5 provide the parts outside the CDR3, is EADIYQTPRYLVIGTGKKITLECSQTMGHDKMYWYQQDPGMELHLIHYSYGVNSTEKGDLSSESTVSRIRTEHFPLTLESARPSHTSQYLCASSGQTASNQPQHFGDGTRLSIL.

The chain has TRBV2 and TRBJ2-1; 13 bases align to TRBD2. The CDR3 sequence is 14 residues long. Germline-derived CDR1 and CDR2 are SNHLY and FYNNEI. J gave up 7 bases and V 6 bases, and 3 bases lay outside the gene matches. The CDR3 reads CASRTLAGGNEQFF. In DNA, the CDR3 is TGTGCCAGCAGGACACTAGCGGGGGGGAATGAGCAGTTCTTC.